This T cell receptor beta chain derives from a study of CDR3 diversity in severe acne. This clonotype was observed a handful of times. TCRdb reanalysed the PCR reads using MiXCR and keeps one entry per CDR3 protein. The sample has around 91,000 distinct CDR3 sequences, under 65% seen once. This CDR3 region has 14 residues. Trimming removed 6 bases from V and 3 bases from J, with 14 bases in between. V and J are TRBV12-3 or TRBV12-4 and TRBJ1-2; D unclear. The specimen was blood. The source of this sequence is a male donor in good health, without acne. CDR3 sequence reads: CASSPPQSHYGYTF. The CDR3, as DNA: TGTGCCAGCAGCCCACCCCAGAGCCACTATGGCTACACCTTC.